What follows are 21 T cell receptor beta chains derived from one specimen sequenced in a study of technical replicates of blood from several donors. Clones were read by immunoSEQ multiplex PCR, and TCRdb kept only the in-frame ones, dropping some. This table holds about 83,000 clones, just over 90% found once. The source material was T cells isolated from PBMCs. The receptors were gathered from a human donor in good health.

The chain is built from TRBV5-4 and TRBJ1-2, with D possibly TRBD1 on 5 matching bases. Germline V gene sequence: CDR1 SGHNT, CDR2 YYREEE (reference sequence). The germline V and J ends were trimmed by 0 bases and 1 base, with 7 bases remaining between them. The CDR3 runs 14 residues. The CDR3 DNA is TGTGCCAGCAGCTTGGTCCAGGGTAACTATGGCTACACCTTC. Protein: CASSLVQGNYGYTF. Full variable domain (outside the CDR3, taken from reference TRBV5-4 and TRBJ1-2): ETGVTQSPTHLIKTRGQQVTLRCSSQSGHNTVSWYQQALGQGPQFIFQYYREEENGRGNFPPRFSGLQFPNYSSELNVNALELDDSALYLCASSLVQGNYGYTFGSGTRLTVV.

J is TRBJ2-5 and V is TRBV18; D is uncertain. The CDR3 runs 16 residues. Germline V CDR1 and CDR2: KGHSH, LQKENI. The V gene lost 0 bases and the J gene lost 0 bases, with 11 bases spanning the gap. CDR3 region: CASSPPIHEDQETQYF. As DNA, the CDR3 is TGTGCCAGCTCACCACCCATACATGAGGACCAAGAGACCCAGTACTTC. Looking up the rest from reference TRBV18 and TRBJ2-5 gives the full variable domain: NAGVMQNPRHLVRRRGQEARLRCSPMKGHSHVYWYRQLPEEGLKFMVYLQKENIIDESGMPKERFSAEFPKEGPSILRIQQVVRGDSAAYFCASSPPIHEDQETQYFGPGTRLLVL.

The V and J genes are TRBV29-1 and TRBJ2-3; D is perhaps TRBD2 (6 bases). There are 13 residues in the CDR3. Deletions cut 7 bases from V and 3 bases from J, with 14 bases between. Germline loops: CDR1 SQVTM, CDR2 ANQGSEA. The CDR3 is CSAPGVQTDTQYF. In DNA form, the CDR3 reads TGCAGCGCCCCGGGAGTCCAGACAGATACGCAGTATTTT.

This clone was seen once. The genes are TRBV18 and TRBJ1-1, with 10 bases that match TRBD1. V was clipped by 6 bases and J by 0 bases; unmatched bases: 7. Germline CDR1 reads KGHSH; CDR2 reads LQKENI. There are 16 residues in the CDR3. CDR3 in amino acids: CASSFGQGDLNTEAFF. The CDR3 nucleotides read TGTGCCAGCTCTTTTGGACAGGGGGATTTGAACACTGAAGCTTTCTTT.

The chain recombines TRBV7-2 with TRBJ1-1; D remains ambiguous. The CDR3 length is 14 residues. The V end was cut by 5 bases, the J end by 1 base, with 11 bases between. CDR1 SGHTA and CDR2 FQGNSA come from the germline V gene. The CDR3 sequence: CASSASPANTEAFF. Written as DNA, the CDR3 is TGTGCCAGCAGCGCGAGCCCCGCGAACACTGAAGCTTTCTTT.

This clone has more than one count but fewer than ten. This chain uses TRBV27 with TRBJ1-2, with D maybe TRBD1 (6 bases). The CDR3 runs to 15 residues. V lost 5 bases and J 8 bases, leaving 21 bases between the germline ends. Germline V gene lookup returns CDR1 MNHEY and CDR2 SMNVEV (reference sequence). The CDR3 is CASSTWTEGTGGYTF. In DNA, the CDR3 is TGTGCCAGCAGTACCTGGACAGAGGGAACCGGAGGCTACACCTTC.

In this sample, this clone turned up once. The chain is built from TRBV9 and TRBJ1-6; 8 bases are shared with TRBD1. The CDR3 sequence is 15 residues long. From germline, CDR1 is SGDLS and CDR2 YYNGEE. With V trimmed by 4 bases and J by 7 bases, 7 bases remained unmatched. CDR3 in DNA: TGTGCCAGCAGCTCCCGAACAGGGGGGAATTCACCCCTCCACTTT. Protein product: CASSSRTGGNSPLHF. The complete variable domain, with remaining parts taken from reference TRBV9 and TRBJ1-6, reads DSGVTQTPKHLITATGQRVTLRCSPRSGDLSVYWYQQSLDQGLQFLIQYYNGEERAKGNILERFSAQQFPDLHSELNLSSLELGDSALYFCASSSRTGGNSPLHFGNGTRLTVT.

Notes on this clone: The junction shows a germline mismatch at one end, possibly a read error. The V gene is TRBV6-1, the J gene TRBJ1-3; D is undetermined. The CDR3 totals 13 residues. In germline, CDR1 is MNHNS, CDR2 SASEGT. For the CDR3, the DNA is TGTGCCAGCAGTGAGGAGCCTGGGAACACCATATATTTT. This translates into CASSEEPGNTIYF.

The CDR3 spells CATSRNRGTNTGELFF. The CDR3 bases are TGTGCCACCAGCAGAAACAGGGGGACGAACACCGGGGAGCTGTTTTTT. V and J are TRBV15 and TRBJ2-2; 8 positions match TRBD1. Per germline, CDR1 LNHNV and CDR2 YYDKDF (reference sequence). This CDR3 is built from 16 residues. V dropped 2 bases and J dropped 0; count of bases not matched to a gene: 2.

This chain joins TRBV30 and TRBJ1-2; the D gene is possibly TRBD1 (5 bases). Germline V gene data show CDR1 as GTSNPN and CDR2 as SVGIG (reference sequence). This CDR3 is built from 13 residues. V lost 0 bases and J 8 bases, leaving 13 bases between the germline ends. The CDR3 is CAWSVSQGVGYTF. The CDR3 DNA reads TGTGCCTGGAGTGTATCCCAGGGTGTGGGCTACACCTTC.

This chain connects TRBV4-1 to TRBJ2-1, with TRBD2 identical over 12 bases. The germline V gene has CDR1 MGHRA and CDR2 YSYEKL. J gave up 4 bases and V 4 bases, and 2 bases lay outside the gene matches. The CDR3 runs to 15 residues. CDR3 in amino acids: CASSLTSGRYNEQFF. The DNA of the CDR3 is TGCGCCAGCAGCCTAACTAGCGGGAGGTACAATGAGCAGTTCTTC.

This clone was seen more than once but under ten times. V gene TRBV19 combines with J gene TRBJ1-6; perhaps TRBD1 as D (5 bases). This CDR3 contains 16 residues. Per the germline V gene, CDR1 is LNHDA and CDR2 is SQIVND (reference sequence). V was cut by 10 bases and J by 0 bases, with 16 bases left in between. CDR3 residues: CATNRQFSSYNSPLHF. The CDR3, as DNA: TGTGCCACAAACAGACAGTTTAGCTCCTATAATTCACCCCTCCACTTT.

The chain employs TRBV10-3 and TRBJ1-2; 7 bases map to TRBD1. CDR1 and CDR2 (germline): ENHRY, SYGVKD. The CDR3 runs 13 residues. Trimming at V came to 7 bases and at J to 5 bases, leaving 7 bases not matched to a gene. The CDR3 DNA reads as TGTGCCATCAAGCAGGGGGGCGAATATGGCTACACCTTC. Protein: CAIKQGGEYGYTF.

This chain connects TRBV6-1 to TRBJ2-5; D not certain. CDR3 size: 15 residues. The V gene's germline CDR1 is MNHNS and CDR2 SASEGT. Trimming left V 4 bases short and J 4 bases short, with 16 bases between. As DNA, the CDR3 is TGTGCCAGCAGTGCGCAGGCAGGCTCCGGAGAGACCCAGTACTTC. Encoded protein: CASSAQAGSGETQYF.

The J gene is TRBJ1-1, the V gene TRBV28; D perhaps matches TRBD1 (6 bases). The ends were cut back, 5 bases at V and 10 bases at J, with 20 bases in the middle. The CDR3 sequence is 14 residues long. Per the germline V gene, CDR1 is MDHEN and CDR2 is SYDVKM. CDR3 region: CASSLPSVRGGAFF. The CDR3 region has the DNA TGTGCCAGCAGTCTCCCCTCCGTTAGGGGGGGAGCTTTCTTT.

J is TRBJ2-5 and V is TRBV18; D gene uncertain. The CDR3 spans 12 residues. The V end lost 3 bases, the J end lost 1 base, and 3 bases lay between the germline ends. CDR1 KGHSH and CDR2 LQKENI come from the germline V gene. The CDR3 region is CASSPGQETQYF. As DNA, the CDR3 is TGTGCCAGCTCACCCGGCCAAGAGACCCAGTACTTC.

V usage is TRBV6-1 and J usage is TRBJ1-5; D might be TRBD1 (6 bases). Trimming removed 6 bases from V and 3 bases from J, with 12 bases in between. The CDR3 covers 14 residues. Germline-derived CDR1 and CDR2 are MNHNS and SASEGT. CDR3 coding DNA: TGTGCCAGCAGCCCGGGACATAACAATCAGCCCCAGCATTTT. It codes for CASSPGHNNQPQHF.

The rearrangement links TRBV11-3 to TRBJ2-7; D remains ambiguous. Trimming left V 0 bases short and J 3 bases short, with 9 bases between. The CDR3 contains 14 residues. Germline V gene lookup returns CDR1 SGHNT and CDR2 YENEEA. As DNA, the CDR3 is TGTGCCAGCAGCTTAGAACTGGGCCACTACGAGCAGTACTTC. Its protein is CASSLELGHYEQYF.

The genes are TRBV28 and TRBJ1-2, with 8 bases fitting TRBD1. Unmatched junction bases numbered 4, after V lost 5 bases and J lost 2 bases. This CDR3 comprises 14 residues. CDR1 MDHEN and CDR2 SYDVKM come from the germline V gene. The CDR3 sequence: CASSRDRGNYGYTF. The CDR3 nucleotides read TGTGCCAGCAGTCGCGACAGGGGAAACTATGGCTACACCTTC.

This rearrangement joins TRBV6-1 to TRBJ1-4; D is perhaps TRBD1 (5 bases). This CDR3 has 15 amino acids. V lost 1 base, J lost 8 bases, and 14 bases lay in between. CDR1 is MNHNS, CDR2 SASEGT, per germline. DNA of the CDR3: TGTGCCAGCAGTGAAGAGCGGGCACGGGGCGAAAAACTGTTTTTT. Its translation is CASSEERARGEKLFF.

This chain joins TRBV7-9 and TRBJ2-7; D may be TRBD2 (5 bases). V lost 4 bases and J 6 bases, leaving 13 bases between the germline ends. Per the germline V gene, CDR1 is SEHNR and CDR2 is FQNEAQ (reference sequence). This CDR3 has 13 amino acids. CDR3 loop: CASSSGGQPEQYF. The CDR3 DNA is TGTGCCAGCAGCTCCGGAGGCCAGCCCGAGCAGTACTTC.